Each of the 21 T cell receptor beta chains below was sequenced from the same sample in a study of T cell responses to AZD1222 COVID-19 vaccine. Here immunoSEQ multiplex PCR was the method, and the copy in TCRdb shows in-frame clones only, minus some. The data show 120,000 to 150,000 clones, 85% to 95% seen once. The starting material was peripheral blood, obtained on day 0 of AZD1222 vaccination. The receptors were sampled from an adult in good health.

V and J are TRBV5-6 and TRBJ2-2; D could derive from TRBD1 or TRBD2 (6 bases each). In germline, CDR1 is SGHDT, CDR2 YYEEEE. V lost 4 bases to trimming and J lost 5 bases, with 18 bases between them. The CDR3 sequence is 16 residues long. Here the CDR3 reads CASSPGGQGRTGELFF. For the CDR3, the DNA is TGTGCCAGCAGCCCTGGTGGCCAGGGGAGGACCGGGGAGCTGTTTTTT. Full variable domain (remainder filled in from reference TRBV5-6 and TRBJ2-2): DAGVTQSPTHLIKTRGQQVTLRCSPKSGHDTVSWYQQALGQGPQFIFQYYEEEERQRGNFPDRFSGHQFPNYSSELNVNALLLGDSALYLCASSPGGQGRTGELFFGEGSRLTVL.

The chain employs TRBV27 and TRBJ2-7; 8 bases are a match to TRBD2. After removal of 5 bases from V and 0 bases from J, the junction contained 6 bases not matched to a gene. In germline, CDR1 is MNHEY, CDR2 SMNVEV (reference sequence). The CDR3 runs to 15 residues. The CDR3: CASSPGLAGSYEQYF. CDR3 coding DNA: TGTGCCAGCAGTCCCGGCCTAGCGGGCTCCTACGAGCAGTACTTC.

CDR3 protein: CASSSGANSYNEQFF. The CDR3 DNA is TGCGCCAGCAGCTCGGGGGCAAACTCCTACAATGAGCAGTTCTTC. The gene calls are TRBV5-1 and TRBJ2-1, with D perhaps being TRBD1 or TRBD2 (6 bases each). The CDR3 is made up of 15 amino acids. The germline V and J ends were trimmed by 3 bases and 0 bases, with 10 bases remaining between them. Germline assignment: CDR1 SGHRS and CDR2 YFSETQ.

The V and J genes are TRBV18 and TRBJ2-4; D remains unclear. CDR3 length equals 14 residues. The V and J ends lost 0 bases and 9 bases respectively, with 12 bases between them. CDR1 is KGHSH and CDR2 is LQKENI in the germline V gene. The CDR3 region is CASSPPLSRGIQYF. For the CDR3, the DNA is TGTGCCAGCTCACCACCCCTCAGTAGAGGCATTCAGTACTTC.

The rearrangement joins TRBV27 to TRBJ1-6, with 10 bases lining up with TRBD1. V shed 3 bases and J 10 bases; nucleotides not matched to a gene: 9. The CDR3 contains 16 residues. Germline V CDR1 and CDR2: MNHEY, SMNVEV (reference sequence). CDR3 sequence reads: CASSLPTGGIGSPLHF. The CDR3, as DNA: TGTGCCAGCAGTTTGCCGACAGGGGGCATAGGGTCACCCCTCCACTTT.

The genes are TRBV5-8 and TRBJ2-1; 7 positions match TRBD2. Germline CDR1 and CDR2: SGHTS and YDEGEE. The CDR3 extends over 14 amino acids. With 0 bases clipped from V and 8 bases from J, the junction kept 5 bases outside the gene matches. CDR3 DNA sequence: TGTGCCAGCAGCTTGGGACTAGCTCCCCATGAGCAGTTCTTC. Amino acid sequence: CASSLGLAPHEQFF.

The chain uses TRBV30 and TRBJ2-6; D gene unclear. Germline CDR1 is GTSNPN and CDR2 is SVGIG (reference sequence). This CDR3 comprises 12 residues. V gave up 0 bases and J gave up 10 bases, with 7 bases separating them. CDR3 sequence reads: CAWSVGPNVLTF. CDR3 nucleotide sequence: TGTGCCTGGAGTGTTGGTCCGAACGTCCTGACTTTC. Drawing the rest from reference TRBV30 and TRBJ2-6, the complete variable domain is SQTIHQWPATLVQPVGSPLSLECTVEGTSNPNLYWYRQAAGRGLQLLFYSVGIGQISSEVPQNLSASRPQDRQFILSSKKLLLSDSGFYLCAWSVGPNVLTFGAGSRLTVL.

The chain carries TRBV9 and TRBJ1-1; D gene unclear. In germline, CDR1 is SGDLS, CDR2 YYNGEE. This CDR3 has 13 residues. V was trimmed by 3 bases and J by 3 bases, leaving 9 bases between them. The CDR3 is CASSEGGYTEAFF. The CDR3 DNA reads TGTGCCAGCAGCGAAGGCGGTTACACTGAAGCTTTCTTT. The full variable domain, its missing parts supplied by reference TRBV9 and TRBJ1-1, is DSGVTQTPKHLITATGQRVTLRCSPRSGDLSVYWYQQSLDQGLQFLIQYYNGEERAKGNILERFSAQQFPDLHSELNLSSLELGDSALYFCASSEGGYTEAFFGQGTRLTVV.

This clone was found a few times. In the same sample, other DNA sequences code for this CDR3. The chain is built from TRBV7-9 and TRBJ2-7; TRBD1 agrees at 8 bases. This CDR3 has 12 amino acids. Germline V gene data show CDR1 as SEHNR and CDR2 as FQNEAQ (reference sequence). Losses at the gene ends were 3 bases for V and 6 bases for J; bases not matched to a gene: 1. The CDR3 protein is CASSFTGGEQYF. The DNA for the CDR3 is TGTGCCAGCAGCTTTACAGGGGGCGAGCAGTACTTC.

This rearrangement joins TRBV6-5 to TRBJ1-2; TRBD1 might be the D (5 bases). The CDR3 runs 14 residues. V was pared by 7 bases and J by 3 bases, with 15 bases between. Germline CDR1 and CDR2: MNHEY and SVGAGI. The CDR3 is CASKQSGLDYGYTF. Written as DNA, the CDR3 is TGTGCCAGCAAACAATCGGGGCTGGACTATGGCTACACCTTC.

In nucleotides, the CDR3 is TGCGCCAGCAGCCAAGATGGGACAGGGGGCGCTGGGGACGAGCAGTACTTC. It is translated as CASSQDGTGGAGDEQYF. V usage is TRBV4-3 and J usage is TRBJ2-7; 12 bases line up with TRBD1. Germline V CDR1 and CDR2: LGHNA, YSLEER. The CDR3 length is 17 residues. Trimming took 0 bases from V and 5 from J; bases not matched to a gene: 8.

CDR3 DNA sequence: TGTGCCAGCAGCTTAGGGCTAGCGGGCACAGATACGCAGTATTTT. Translating gives CASSLGLAGTDTQYF. This rearrangement joins TRBV13 to TRBJ2-3; TRBD2 agrees at 7 bases. V dropped 0 bases and J dropped 1; count of bases not matched to a gene: 1. The CDR3 loop spans 15 amino acids. Germline V lookup: CDR1 PRHDT, CDR2 FYEKMQ (reference sequence).

This rearrangement joins TRBV18 to TRBJ1-1; D unclear. The CDR3 consists of 12 residues. V was cut by 2 bases and J by 4 bases, with 5 bases left in between. Germline CDR1 reads KGHSH; CDR2 reads LQKENI. In DNA form, the CDR3 reads TGTGCCAGCTCACCAGGGGTCACTGAAGCTTTCTTT. It is translated as CASSPGVTEAFF. The full variable domain, with the rest looked up from reference TRBV18 and TRBJ1-1, is NAGVMQNPRHLVRRRGQEARLRCSPMKGHSHVYWYRQLPEEGLKFMVYLQKENIIDESGMPKERFSAEFPKEGPSILRIQQVVRGDSAAYFCASSPGVTEAFFGQGTRLTVV.

The chain joins TRBV10-1 to TRBJ2-7, with D possibly matching TRBD2 (6 bases). Germline lookup yields CDR1 WNHNN and CDR2 SYGVQD (reference sequence). The CDR3 totals 15 residues. The germline V and J ends were trimmed by 4 bases and 0 bases, with 13 bases remaining between them. The CDR3 DNA reads as TGCGCCAGCAGTGTGCGGGGCCAGCTCTCCTACGAGCAGTACTTC. It encodes CASSVRGQLSYEQYF.

The chain links TRBV5-1 to TRBJ2-7; 9 positions match TRBD2. The CDR3 length is 14 residues. Germline loops: CDR1 SGHRS, CDR2 YFSETQ. V was clipped by 0 bases and J by 6 bases; unmatched bases: 4. CDR3 bases: TGCGCCAGCAGCTTGGGGGTAGCGGGAGTCGAGCAGTACTTC. This translates into CASSLGVAGVEQYF. Combining the CDR3 with reference TRBV5-1 and TRBJ2-7 gives the whole variable domain KAGVTQTPRYLIKTRGQQVTLSCSPISGHRSVSWYQQTPGQGLQFLFEYFSETQRNKGNFPGRFSGRQFSNSRSEMNVSTLELGDSALYLCASSLGVAGVEQYFGPGTRLTVT.

This rearrangement joins TRBV7-6 to TRBJ1-2, with no clear D. The V end was cut by 1 base, the J end by 6 bases, with 9 bases between. CDR3 length: 13 residues. Germline values: CDR1 SGHVS, CDR2 FNYEAQ. The CDR3 spells CASSLGHLNGYTF. The CDR3, as DNA: TGTGCCAGCAGCTTAGGGCATTTAAATGGCTACACCTTC.

The J gene is TRBJ1-3, the V gene TRBV27; no clear D gene. The CDR3 sequence is 17 residues long. V lost 2 bases and J lost 1, with 15 bases in between. CDR1 is MNHEY and CDR2 is SMNVEV in the germline V gene (reference sequence). CDR3: CASSLRPPPRSGNTIYF. The CDR3, as DNA: TGTGCCAGCAGTTTACGGCCACCGCCGAGGTCTGGAAACACCATATATTTT.

This chain connects TRBV28 to TRBJ1-5; 9 bases are shared with TRBD1. Germline V gene sequence: CDR1 MDHEN, CDR2 SYDVKM. This CDR3 spans 16 amino acids. J gave up 5 bases and V 7 bases, and 12 bases lay outside the gene matches. CDR3 region: CASTPTGTGFDQPQHF. The DNA for the CDR3 is TGTGCCAGCACCCCGACCGGGACAGGGTTTGATCAGCCCCAGCATTTT.

This chain connects TRBV3-1 (or the pseudogene TRBV3-2) to TRBJ2-7; D is uncertain. In germline, CDR1 is LGHDT, CDR2 YNNKEL (reference sequence). The CDR3 has 14 amino acids. V lost 1 base and J 0 bases, leaving 7 bases between the germline ends. The DNA for the CDR3 is TGTGCCAGCAGCCAAGTGGGGAACTCCTACGAGCAGTACTTC. Its protein is CASSQVGNSYEQYF.

The chain recombines TRBV5-1 with TRBJ2-7, with 7 bases lining up with TRBD2. This CDR3 has 15 amino acids. The V gene's germline CDR1 is SGHRS and CDR2 YFSETQ. J gave up 7 bases and V 0 bases, and 10 bases lay outside the gene matches. This CDR3 reads CASSLGGSAYPEQYF. CDR3 in DNA: TGCGCCAGCAGCTTGGGCGGGAGTGCGTATCCGGAGCAGTACTTC.

This chain connects TRBV7-9 to TRBJ2-7; maybe TRBD1 (5 bases). The V and J ends lost 1 base and 5 bases respectively, with 9 bases between them. The V gene's germline CDR1 is SEHNR and CDR2 FQNEAQ (reference sequence). This CDR3 region has 13 residues. CDR3 in DNA: TGTGCCAGCAGCTTAGTAGGACACGACGAGCAGTACTTC. This sequence encodes CASSLVGHDEQYF.